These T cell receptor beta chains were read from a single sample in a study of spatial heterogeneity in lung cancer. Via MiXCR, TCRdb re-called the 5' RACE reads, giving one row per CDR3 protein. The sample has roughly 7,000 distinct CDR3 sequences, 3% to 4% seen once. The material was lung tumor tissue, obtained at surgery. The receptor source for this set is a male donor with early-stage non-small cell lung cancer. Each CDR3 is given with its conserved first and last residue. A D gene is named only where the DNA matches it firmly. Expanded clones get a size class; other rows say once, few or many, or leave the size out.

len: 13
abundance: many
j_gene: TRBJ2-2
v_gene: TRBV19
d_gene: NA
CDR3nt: TGTGCCACATATCGGGACGGCACCGGGGAGCTGTTTTTT
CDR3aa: CATYRDGTGELFF

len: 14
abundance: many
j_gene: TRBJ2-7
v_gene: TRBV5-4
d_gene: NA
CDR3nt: TGTGCCAGCAGCTTTGGACGGAGCTCCTACGAGCAGTACTTC
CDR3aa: CASSFGRSSYEQYF

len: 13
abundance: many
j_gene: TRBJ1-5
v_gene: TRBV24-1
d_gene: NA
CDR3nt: TGTGCCACCAGTGGACCAGCGAATCAGCCCCAGCATTTT
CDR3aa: CATSGPANQPQHF

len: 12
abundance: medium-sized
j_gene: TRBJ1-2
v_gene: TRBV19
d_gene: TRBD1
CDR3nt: TGTGCCAGTAGTGTACAGGGGAATGGCTACACCTTC
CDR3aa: CASSVQGNGYTF

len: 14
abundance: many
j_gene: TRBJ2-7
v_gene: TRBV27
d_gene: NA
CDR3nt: TGTGCCAGCAGGCGAGCCGGGGCCGGCTACGAGCAGTACTTC
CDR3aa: CASRRAGAGYEQYF

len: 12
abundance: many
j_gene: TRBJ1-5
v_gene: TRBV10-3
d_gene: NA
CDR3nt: TGTGCCATCAGTGAGACCAGAGTGCCCCAGCATTTT
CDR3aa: CAISETRVPQHF

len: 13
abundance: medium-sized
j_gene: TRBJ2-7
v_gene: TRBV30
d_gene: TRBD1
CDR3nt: TGTGCCTGGGGCACAGGGGGTTTCTACGAGCAGTACTTC
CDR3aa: CAWGTGGFYEQYF

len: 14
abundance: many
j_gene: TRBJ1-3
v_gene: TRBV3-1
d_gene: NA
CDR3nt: TGTGCCAGCAGCCAAGGGCGCTACGGAAACACCATATATTTT
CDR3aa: CASSQGRYGNTIYF

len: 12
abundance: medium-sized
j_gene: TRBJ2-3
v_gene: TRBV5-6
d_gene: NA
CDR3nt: TGTGCCAGCAGCTTAATCTCGGATACGCAGTATTTT
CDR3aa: CASSLISDTQYF

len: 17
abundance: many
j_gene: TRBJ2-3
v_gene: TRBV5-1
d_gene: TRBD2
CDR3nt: TGCGCCAGCAGCTGGACTAGCGGGAGCGTTAGCACAGATACGCAGTATTTT
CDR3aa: CASSWTSGSVSTDTQYF

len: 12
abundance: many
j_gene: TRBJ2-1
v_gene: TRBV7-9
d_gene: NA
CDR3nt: TGTGCCAGCAGCCCCTCCGGCAATGAGCAGTTCTTC
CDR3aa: CASSPSGNEQFF

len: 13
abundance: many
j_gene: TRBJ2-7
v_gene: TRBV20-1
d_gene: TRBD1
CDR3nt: TGCAGTGCTTCCGGGACAGGGCCGAACGAGCAGTACTTC
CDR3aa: CSASGTGPNEQYF

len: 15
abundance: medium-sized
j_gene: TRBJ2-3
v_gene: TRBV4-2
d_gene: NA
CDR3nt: TGTGCCAGCAGCCAAGATCCCTACCTAACAGATACGCAGTATTTT
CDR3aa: CASSQDPYLTDTQYF

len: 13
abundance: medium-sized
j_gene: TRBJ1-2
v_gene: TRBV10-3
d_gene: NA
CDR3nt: TGTGCCATCAGTGAGGAGGGTAGGAATGGCTACACCTTC
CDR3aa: CAISEEGRNGYTF

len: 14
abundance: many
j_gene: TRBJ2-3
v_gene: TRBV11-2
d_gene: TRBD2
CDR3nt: TGTGCCAGCAGCCGGGGAGGGAGAACAGATACGCAGTATTTT
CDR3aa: CASSRGGRTDTQYF

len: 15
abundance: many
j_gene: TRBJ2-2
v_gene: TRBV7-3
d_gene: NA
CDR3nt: TGTGCCAGCAGCTTTCGGACTGACCGAGGCGGGGAGCTGTTTTTT
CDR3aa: CASSFRTDRGGELFF

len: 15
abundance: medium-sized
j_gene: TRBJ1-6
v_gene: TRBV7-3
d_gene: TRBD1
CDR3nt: TGTGCCAGCAGCCTCAACAGGGGGATCAATTCACCCCTCCACTTT
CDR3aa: CASSLNRGINSPLHF

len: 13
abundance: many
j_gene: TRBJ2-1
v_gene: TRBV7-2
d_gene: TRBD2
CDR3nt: TGTGCCAGCAGACTAGCGGGATCGGGTGAGCAGTTCTTC
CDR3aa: CASRLAGSGEQFF

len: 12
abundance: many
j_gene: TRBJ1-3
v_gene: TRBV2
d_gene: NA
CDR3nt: TGTGCCAGCAAAGAAGAGGGAAACACCATATATTTT
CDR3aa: CASKEEGNTIYF

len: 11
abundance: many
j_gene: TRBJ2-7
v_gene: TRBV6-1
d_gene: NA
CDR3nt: TGTGCCAGCACTGGACTTTACGAGCAGTACTTC
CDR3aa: CASTGLYEQYF

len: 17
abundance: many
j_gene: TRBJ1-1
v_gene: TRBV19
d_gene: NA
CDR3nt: TGTGCCAGTAGTATACACCTTTCCGAGACAGCGAACACTGAAGCTTTCTTT
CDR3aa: CASSIHLSETANTEAFF

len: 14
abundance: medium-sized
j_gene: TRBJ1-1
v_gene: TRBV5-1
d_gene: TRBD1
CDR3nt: TGCGCCAGCAGCTTCAGGGGGATGAACACTGAAGCTTTCTTT
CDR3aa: CASSFRGMNTEAFF

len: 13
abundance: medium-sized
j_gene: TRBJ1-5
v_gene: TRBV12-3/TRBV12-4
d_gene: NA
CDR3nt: TGTGCCAGCAGTTTAGGGGGTTATCAGCCCCAGCATTTT
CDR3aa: CASSLGGYQPQHF

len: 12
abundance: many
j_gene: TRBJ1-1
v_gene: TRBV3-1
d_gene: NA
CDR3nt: TGTGCCAGCAGCAAACGGGACGGTGAAGCTTTCTTT
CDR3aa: CASSKRDGEAFF

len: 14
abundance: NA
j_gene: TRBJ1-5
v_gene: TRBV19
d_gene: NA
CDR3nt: TGTGCCAGTAGTATAATCCCCCCCCGGGAGCCCCAGCATTTT
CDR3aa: CASSIIPPREPQHF

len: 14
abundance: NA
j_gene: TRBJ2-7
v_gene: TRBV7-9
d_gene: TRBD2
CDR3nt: TGTGCCAGCAGCTACGGGGGGAGGGCCTACGAGCAGTACTTC
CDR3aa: CASSYGGRAYEQYF

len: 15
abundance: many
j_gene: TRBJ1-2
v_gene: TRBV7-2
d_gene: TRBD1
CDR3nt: TGTGCCAGCAGCGTATTCGGACAGGGCGACTATGGCTACACCTTC
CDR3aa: CASSVFGQGDYGYTF

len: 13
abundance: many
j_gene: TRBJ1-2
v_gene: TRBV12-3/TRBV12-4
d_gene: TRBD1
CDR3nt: TGTGCCAGTTCTGGGGACAGCTTCTATGGCTACACCTTC
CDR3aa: CASSGDSFYGYTF

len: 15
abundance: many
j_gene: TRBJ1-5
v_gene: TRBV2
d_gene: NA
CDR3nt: TGTGCCAGCAGTGAAGGGTACGGCGGGAATCAGCCCCAGCATTTT
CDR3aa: CASSEGYGGNQPQHF

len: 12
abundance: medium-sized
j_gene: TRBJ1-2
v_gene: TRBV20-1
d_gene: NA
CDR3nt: TGCAGTGCTAGAACTGAGACCTATGGCTACACCTTC
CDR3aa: CSARTETYGYTF

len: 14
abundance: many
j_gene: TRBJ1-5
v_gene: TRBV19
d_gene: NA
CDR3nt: TGTGCCAGTAGTCTAAGGGATTTCGGTCAGCCCCAGCATTTT
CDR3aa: CASSLRDFGQPQHF

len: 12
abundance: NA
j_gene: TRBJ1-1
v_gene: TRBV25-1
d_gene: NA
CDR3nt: TGTGCCAGCAGTGAATTTTCAGGGGTAGCTTTCTTT
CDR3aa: CASSEFSGVAFF

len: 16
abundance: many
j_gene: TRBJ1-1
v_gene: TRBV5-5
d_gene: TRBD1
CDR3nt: TGTGCCAGCAGCTCTTGGACAGGGGCCTTTAACACTGAAGCTTTCTTT
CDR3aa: CASSSWTGAFNTEAFF

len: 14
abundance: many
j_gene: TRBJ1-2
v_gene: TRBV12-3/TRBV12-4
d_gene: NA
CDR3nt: TGTGCCAGCAGTCTGCAGGGAGCTAACTATGGCTACACCTTC
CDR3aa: CASSLQGANYGYTF

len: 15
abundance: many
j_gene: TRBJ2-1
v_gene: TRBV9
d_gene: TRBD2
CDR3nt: TGTGCCAGCAGCCCGGGACTAGCGGACTACAATGAGCAGTTCTTC
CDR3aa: CASSPGLADYNEQFF

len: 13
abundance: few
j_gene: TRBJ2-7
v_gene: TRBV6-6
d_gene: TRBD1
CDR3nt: TGTGCCAGCGAAGGGACAGACTCCTACGAGCAGTACTTC
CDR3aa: CASEGTDSYEQYF

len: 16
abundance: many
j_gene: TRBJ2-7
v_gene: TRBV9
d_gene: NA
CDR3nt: TGTGCCAGCAGCCCTGGGTTGGATCCCCCCCAGGGCGAGCAGTACTTC
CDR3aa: CASSPGLDPPQGEQYF

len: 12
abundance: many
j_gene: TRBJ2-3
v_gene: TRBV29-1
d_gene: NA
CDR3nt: TGCAGCGTTGAACAGGAGACAGATACGCAGTATTTT
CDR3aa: CSVEQETDTQYF

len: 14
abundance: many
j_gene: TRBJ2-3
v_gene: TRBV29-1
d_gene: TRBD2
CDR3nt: TGCAGCGTTGAATTGATCGGGGGGGCAGATACGCAGTATTTT
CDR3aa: CSVELIGGADTQYF

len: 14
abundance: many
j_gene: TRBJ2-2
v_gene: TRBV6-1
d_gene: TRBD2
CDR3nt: TGTGCCAGCAGCGGACTAGGGGACACCGGGGAGCTGTTTTTT
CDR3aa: CASSGLGDTGELFF

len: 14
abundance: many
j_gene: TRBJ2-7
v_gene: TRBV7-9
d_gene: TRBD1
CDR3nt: TGTGCCAGCAGCTCCCGGGACAGTTCATACGAGCAGTACTTC
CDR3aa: CASSSRDSSYEQYF

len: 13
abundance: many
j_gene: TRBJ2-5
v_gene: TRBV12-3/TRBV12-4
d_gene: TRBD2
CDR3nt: TGTGCCACCCAGCTAGCGGGATGGGAGACCCAGTACTTC
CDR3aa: CATQLAGWETQYF

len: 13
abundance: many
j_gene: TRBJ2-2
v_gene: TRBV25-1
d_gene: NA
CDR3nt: TGTGCCAGCAGTGGCGGCTGGGGAAGGGAGCTGTTTTTT
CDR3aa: CASSGGWGRELFF

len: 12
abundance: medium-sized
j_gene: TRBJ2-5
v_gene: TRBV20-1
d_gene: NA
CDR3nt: TGCAGTGCTAGTGAGCTATCAGCGACCCAGTACTTC
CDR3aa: CSASELSATQYF